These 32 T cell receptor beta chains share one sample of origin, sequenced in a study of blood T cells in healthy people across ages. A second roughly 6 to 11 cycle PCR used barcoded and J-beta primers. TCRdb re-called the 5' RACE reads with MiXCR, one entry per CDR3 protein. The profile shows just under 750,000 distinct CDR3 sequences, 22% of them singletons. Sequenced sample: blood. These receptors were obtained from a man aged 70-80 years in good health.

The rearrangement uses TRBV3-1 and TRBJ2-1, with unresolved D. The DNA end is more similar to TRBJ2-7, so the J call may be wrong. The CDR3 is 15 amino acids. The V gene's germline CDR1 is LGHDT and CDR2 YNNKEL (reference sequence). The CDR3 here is CASSQDSQSTSEQYF. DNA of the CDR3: TGTGCCAGCAGCCAAGATTCACAGTCTACCAGCGAGCAGTACTTC.

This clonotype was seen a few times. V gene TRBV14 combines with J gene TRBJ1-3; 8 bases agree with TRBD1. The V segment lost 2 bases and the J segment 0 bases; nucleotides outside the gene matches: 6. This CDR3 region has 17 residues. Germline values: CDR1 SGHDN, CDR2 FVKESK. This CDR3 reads CASSQLSDRVSGNTIYF. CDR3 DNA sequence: TGTGCCAGCAGCCAACTTTCGGACAGGGTCTCTGGAAACACCATATATTTT.

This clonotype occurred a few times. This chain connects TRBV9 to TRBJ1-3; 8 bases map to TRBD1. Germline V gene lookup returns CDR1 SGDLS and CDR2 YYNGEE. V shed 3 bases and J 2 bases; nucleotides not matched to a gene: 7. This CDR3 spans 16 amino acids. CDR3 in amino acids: CASSAPGTGAGNTIYF. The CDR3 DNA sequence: TGTGCCAGCAGCGCGCCCGGGACAGGAGCTGGAAACACCATATATTTT. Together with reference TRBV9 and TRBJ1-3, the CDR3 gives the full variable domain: DSGVTQTPKHLITATGQRVTLRCSPRSGDLSVYWYQQSLDQGLQFLIQYYNGEERAKGNILERFSAQQFPDLHSELNLSSLELGDSALYFCASSAPGTGAGNTIYFGEGSWLTVV.

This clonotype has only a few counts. Here the CDR3 reads CATSDSSTIDKETQYF. CDR3 nucleotides: TGTGCCACCAGTGATTCCTCGACAATAGATAAAGAGACCCAGTACTTC. The chain has TRBV24-1 and TRBJ2-5; no clear D. Trimming removed 2 bases from V and 3 bases from J, with 15 bases in between. Germline CDR1 is KGHDR and CDR2 is SFDVKD. The CDR3 loop spans 16 amino acids.

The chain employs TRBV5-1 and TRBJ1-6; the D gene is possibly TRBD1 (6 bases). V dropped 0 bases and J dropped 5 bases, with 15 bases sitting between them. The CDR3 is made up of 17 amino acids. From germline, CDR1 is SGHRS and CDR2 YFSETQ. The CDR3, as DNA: TGCGCCAGCAGCTTGGTACAGGGAGGATACGATAATTCACCCCTCCACTTT. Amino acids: CASSLVQGGYDNSPLHF.

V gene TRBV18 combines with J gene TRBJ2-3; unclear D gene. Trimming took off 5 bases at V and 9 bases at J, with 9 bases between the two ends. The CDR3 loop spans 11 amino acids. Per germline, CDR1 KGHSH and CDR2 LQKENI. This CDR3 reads CASSMGTTQYF. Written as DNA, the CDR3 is TGTGCCAGCTCAATGGGCACGACGCAGTATTTT.

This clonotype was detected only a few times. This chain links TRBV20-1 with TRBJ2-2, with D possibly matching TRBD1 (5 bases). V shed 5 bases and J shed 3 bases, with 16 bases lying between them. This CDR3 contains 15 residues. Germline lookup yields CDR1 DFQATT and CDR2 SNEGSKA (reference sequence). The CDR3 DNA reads TGCAGTGCTCCCAGGACACCCGGGTACACCGGGGAGCTGTTTTTT. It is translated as CSAPRTPGYTGELFF.

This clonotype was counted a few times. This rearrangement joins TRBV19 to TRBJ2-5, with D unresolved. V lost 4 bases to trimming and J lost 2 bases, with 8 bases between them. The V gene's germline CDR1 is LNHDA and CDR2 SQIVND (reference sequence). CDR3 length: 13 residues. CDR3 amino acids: CASSRLIQETQYF. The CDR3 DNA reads TGTGCCAGTAGTAGACTGATACAAGAGACCCAGTACTTC.

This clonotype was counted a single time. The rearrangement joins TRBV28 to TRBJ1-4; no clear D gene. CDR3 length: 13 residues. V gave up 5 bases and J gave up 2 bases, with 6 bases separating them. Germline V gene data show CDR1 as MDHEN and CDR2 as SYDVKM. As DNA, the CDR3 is TGTGCCAGCAGTCCGGACACTAATGAAAAACTGTTTTTT. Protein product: CASSPDTNEKLFF.

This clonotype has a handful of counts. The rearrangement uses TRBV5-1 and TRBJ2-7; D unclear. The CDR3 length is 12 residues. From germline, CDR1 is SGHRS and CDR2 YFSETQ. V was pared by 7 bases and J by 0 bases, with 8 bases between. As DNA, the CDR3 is TGCGCCAGCGCTGGCAACTCCTACGAGCAGTACTTC. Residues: CASAGNSYEQYF.

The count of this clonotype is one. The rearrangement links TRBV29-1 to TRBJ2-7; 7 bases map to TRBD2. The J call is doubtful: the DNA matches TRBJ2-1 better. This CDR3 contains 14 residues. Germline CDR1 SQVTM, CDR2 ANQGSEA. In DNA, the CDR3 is TGCAGCGTTGACCCTAGCGGACAAACAGATGAGCAGTTCTTC. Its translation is CSVDPSGQTDEQFF.

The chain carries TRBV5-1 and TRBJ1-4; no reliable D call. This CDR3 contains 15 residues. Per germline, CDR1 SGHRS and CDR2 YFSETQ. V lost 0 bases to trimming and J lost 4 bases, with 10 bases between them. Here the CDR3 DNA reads TGCGCCAGCAGCTTGGTGGACCCCAATAATGAAAAACTGTTTTTT. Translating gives CASSLVDPNNEKLFF. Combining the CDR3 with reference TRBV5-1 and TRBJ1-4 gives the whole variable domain KAGVTQTPRYLIKTRGQQVTLSCSPISGHRSVSWYQQTPGQGLQFLFEYFSETQRNKGNFPGRFSGRQFSNSRSEMNVSTLELGDSALYLCASSLVDPNNEKLFFGSGTQLSVL.

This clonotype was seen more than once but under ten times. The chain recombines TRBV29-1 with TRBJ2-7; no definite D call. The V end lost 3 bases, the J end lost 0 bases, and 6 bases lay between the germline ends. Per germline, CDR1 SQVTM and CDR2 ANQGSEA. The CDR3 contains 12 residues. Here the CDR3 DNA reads TGCAGCGTTGAGTACAACTCCTACGAGCAGTACTTC. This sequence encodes CSVEYNSYEQYF.

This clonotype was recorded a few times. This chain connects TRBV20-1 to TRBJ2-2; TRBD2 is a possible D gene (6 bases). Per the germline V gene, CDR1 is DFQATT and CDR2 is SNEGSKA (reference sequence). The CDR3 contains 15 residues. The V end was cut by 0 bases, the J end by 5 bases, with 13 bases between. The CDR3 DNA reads TGCAGTGCTAGAGATCATGGAGGGGTTACCGGGGAGCTGTTTTTT. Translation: CSARDHGGVTGELFF.

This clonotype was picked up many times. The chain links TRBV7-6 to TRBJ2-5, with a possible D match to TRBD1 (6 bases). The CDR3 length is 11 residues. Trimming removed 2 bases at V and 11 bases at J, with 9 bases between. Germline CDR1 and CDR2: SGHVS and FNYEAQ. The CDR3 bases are TGTGCCAGCAGCTTAACAGGGATGCAGTACTTC. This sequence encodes CASSLTGMQYF.

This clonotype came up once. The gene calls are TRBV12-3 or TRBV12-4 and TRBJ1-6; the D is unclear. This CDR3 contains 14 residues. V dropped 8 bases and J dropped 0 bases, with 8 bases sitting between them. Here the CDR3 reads CASLRNSYNSPLHF. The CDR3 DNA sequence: TGTGCCAGCTTACGAAACTCCTATAATTCACCCCTCCACTTT.

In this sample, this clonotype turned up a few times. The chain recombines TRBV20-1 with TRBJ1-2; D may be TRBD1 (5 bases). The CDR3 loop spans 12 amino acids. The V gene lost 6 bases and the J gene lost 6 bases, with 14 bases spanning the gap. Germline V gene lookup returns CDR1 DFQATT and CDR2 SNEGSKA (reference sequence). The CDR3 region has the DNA TGCAGTGCCTTTAGGGGTTCCCATGGCTACACCTTC. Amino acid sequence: CSAFRGSHGYTF.

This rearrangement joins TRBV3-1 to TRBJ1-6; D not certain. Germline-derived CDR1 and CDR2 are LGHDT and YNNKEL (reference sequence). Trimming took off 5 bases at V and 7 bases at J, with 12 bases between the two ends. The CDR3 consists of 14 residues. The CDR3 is CASSGEVGNSPLHF. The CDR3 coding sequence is TGTGCCAGCAGCGGGGAGGTCGGAAATTCACCCCTCCACTTT.

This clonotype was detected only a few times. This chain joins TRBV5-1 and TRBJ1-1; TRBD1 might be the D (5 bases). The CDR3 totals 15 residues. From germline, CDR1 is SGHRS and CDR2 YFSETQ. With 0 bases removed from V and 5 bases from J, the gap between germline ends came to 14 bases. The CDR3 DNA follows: TGCGCCAGCAGCTTGGATGCGGGGGAGGGAACTGAAGCTTTCTTT. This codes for CASSLDAGEGTEAFF.

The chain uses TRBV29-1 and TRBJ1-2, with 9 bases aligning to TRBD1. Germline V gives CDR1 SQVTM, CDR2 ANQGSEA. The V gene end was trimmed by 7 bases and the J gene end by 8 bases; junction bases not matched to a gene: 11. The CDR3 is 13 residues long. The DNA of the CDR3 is TGCAGCGAGTTATCGAGGACAGGGGAAGGCTACACCTTC. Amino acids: CSELSRTGEGYTF.

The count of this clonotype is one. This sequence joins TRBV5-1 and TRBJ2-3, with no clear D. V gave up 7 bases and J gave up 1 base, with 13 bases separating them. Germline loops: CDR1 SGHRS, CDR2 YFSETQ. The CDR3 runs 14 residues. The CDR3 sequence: CASAIEAGTDTQYF. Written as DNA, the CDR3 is TGCGCCAGCGCTATCGAAGCAGGCACAGATACGCAGTATTTT.

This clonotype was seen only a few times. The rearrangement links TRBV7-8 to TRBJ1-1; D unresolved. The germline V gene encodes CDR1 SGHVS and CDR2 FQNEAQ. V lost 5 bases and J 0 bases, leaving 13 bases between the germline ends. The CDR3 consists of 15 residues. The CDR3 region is CASSTRAGVNTEAFF. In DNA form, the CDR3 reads TGTGCCAGCAGCACAAGGGCCGGCGTGAACACTGAAGCTTTCTTT.

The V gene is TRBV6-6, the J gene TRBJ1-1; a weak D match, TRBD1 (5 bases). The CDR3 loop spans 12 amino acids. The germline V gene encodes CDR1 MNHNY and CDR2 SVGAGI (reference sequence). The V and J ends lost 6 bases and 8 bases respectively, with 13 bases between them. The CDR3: CASSVQVAEAFF. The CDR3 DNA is TGTGCCAGCAGCGTACAGGTAGCAGAAGCTTTCTTT.

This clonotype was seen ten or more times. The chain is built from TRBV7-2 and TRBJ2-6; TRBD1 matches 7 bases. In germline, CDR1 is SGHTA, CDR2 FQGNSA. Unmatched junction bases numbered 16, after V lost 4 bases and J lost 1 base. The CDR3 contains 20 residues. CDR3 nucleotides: TGTGCCAGCAGCTCCCAAACCATCGACAGGGTTGGGTCTGGGGCCAACGTCCTGACTTTC. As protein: CASSSQTIDRVGSGANVLTF.

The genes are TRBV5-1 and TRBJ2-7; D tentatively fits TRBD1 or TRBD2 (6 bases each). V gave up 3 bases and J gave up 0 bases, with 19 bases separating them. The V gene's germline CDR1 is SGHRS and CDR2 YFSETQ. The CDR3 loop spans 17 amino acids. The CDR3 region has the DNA TGCGCCAGCAGCTCGCCCCAAGGAGGGGGAAGCTCCTACGAGCAGTACTTC. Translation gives CASSSPQGGGSSYEQYF.

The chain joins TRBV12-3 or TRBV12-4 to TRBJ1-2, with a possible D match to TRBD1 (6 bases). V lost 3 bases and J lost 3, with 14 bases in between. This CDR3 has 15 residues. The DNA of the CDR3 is TGTGCCAGCAGTTTGGGGGGCAGCGACTACTATGGCTACACCTTC. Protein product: CASSLGGSDYYGYTF.

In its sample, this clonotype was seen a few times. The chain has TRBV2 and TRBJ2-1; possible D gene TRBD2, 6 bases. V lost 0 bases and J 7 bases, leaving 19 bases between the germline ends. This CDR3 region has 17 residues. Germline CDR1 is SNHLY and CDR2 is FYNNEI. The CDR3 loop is CASSEALFAGRSNEQFF. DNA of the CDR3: TGTGCCAGCAGTGAAGCGCTTTTTGCGGGGCGGTCAAATGAGCAGTTCTTC. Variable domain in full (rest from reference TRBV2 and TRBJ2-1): EPEVTQTPSHQVTQMGQEVILRCVPISNHLYFYWYRQILGQKVEFLVSFYNNEISEKSEIFDDQFSVERPDGSNFTLKIRSTKLEDSAMYFCASSEALFAGRSNEQFFGPGTRLTVL.

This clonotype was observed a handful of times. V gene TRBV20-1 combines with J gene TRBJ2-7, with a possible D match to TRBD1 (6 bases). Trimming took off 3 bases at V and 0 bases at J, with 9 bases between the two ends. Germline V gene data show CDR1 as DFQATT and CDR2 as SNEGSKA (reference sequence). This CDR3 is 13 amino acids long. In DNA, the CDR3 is TGCAGTGCTAGCGGACAGCTCTCCTACGAGCAGTACTTC. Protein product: CSASGQLSYEQYF.

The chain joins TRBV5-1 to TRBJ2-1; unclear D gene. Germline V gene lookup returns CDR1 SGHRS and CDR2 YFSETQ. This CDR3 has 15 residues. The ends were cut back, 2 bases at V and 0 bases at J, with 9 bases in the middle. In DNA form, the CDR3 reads TGCGCCAGCAGCTTCGCTGATTCCTCCTACAATGAGCAGTTCTTC. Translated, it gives CASSFADSSYNEQFF. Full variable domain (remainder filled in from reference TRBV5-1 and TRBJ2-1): KAGVTQTPRYLIKTRGQQVTLSCSPISGHRSVSWYQQTPGQGLQFLFEYFSETQRNKGNFPGRFSGRQFSNSRSEMNVSTLELGDSALYLCASSFADSSYNEQFFGPGTRLTVL.

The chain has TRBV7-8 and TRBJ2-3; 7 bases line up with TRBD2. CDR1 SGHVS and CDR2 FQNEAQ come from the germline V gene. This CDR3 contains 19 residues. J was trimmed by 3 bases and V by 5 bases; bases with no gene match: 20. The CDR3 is CASSVAVVFGRERTDTQYF. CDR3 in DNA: TGTGCCAGCAGCGTCGCCGTCGTCTTCGGGCGGGAGAGGACAGATACGCAGTATTTT.

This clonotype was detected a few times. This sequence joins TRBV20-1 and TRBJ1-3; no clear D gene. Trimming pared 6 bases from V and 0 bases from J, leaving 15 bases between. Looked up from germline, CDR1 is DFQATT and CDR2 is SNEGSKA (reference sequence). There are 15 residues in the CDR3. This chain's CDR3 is CSAVTTWNSGNTIYF. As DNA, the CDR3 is TGCAGTGCCGTAACAACATGGAACTCTGGAAACACCATATATTTT.

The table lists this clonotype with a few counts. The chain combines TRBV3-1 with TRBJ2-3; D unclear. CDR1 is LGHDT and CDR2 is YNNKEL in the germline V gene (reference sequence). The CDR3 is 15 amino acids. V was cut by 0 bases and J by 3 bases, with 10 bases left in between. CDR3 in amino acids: CASSQDLGRTDTQYF. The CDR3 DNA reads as TGTGCCAGCAGCCAAGATTTAGGTAGGACAGATACGCAGTATTTT.